This T cell receptor (beta chain) appears in the sequencing data of a study of cytomegalovirus exposure and HLA in healthy donors. In the PCR, 60 Vbeta and 13 Jbeta primers were used. TCRdb's table, derived via immunoSEQ multiplex PCR, lists solely in-frame clones and lacks some. The sample shows under 95,000 clones, 70% to 80% of them seen only once. Looked up from germline, CDR1 is SGHDT and CDR2 is YYEEEE. After removal of 4 bases from V and 2 bases from J, the junction contained 8 bases not matched to a gene. There are 16 residues in the CDR3. The receptor was derived from a woman between 35 and 50 years old in good health and CMV-seropositive. The source material was PBMCs. V usage is TRBV5-6 and J usage is TRBJ1-2, with 10 positions matching TRBD1. The CDR3 region is CASSLFTTGGNYGYTF. CDR3 coding DNA: TGTGCCAGCAGCCTGTTTACGACAGGGGGCAACTATGGCTACACCTTC. Looking up the rest from reference TRBV5-6 and TRBJ1-2 gives the full variable domain: DAGVTQSPTHLIKTRGQQVTLRCSPKSGHDTVSWYQQALGQGPQFIFQYYEEEERQRGNFPDRFSGHQFPNYSSELNVNALLLGDSALYLCASSLFTTGGNYGYTFGSGTRLTVV.